These 2 T cell receptor beta chains came from one sample sequenced in a study of monozygotic twins with inflammatory bowel disease. Each CDR3 protein gets one entry in TCRdb, which reprocessed the 5' RACE reads and gives no DNA. Here the sample table reports some 450,000 distinct CDR3 sequences. Sample: blood. These receptor sequences come from a human donor with ulcerative colitis or Crohn's disease, or a healthy co-twin of an affected twin (not recorded which).

The J gene is TRBJ2-1, the V gene TRBV12-3 or TRBV12-4. The CDR3 is made up of 14 amino acids. CDR3 in amino acids: CASSSELMAVEQFF.

J is TRBJ2-5 and V is TRBV11-2; TCRdb returns TRBD1, unconfirmable since there is no DNA. Per the germline V gene, CDR1 is SGHAT and CDR2 is FQNNGV. This CDR3 contains 15 residues. CDR3 sequence reads: CASSQRVDIQETQYF.